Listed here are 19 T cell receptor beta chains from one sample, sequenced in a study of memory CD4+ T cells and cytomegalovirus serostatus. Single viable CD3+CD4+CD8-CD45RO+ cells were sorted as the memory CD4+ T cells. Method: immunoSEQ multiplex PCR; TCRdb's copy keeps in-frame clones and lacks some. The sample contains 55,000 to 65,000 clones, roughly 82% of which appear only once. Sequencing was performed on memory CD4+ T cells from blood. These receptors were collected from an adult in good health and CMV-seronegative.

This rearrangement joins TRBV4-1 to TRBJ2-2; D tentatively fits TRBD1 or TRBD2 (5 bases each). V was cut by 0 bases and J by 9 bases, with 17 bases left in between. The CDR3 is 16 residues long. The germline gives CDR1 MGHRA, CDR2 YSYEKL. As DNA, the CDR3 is TGCGCCAGCAGCCAAGATCTGACCGGGGCTGCCTGGGAGCTGTTTTTT. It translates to CASSQDLTGAAWELFF.

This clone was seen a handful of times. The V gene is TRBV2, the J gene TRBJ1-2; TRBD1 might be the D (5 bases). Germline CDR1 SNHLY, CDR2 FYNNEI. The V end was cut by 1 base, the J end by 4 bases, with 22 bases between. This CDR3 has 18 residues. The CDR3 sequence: CASSEGLGLPPLSYGYTF. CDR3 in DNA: TGTGCCAGCAGTGAAGGGCTGGGACTCCCACCCCTTAGCTATGGCTACACCTTC.

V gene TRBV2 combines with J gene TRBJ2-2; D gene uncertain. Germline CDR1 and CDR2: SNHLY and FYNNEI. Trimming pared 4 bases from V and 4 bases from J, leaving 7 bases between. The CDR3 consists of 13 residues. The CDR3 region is CASSVKPTGELFF. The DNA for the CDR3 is TGTGCCAGCAGTGTTAAACCCACCGGGGAGCTGTTTTTT. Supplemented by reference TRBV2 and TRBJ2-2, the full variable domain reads EPEVTQTPSHQVTQMGQEVILRCVPISNHLYFYWYRQILGQKVEFLVSFYNNEISEKSEIFDDQFSVERPDGSNFTLKIRSTKLEDSAMYFCASSVKPTGELFFGEGSRLTVL.

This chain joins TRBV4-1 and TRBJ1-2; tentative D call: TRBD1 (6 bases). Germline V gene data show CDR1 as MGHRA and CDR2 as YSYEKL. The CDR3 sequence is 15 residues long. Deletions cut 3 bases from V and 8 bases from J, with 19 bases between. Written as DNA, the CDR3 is TGCGCCAGCAGCCATGCTACGACAGGTCTGTACGGCTACACCTTC. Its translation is CASSHATTGLYGYTF.

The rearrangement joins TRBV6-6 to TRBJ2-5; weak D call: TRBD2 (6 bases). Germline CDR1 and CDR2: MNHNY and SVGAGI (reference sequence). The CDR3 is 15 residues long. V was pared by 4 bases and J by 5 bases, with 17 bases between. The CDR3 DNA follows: TGTGCCAGCAGTTCCCCCGGGACTGGGCCGGAGACCCAGTACTTC. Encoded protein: CASSSPGTGPETQYF.

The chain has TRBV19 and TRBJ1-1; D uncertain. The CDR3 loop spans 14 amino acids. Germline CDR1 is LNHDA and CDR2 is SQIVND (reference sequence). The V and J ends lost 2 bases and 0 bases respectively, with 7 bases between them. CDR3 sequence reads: CASSIRGVNTEAFF. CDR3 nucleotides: TGTGCCAGTAGTATACGTGGAGTGAACACTGAAGCTTTCTTT. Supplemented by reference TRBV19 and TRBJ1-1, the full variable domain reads DGGITQSPKYLFRKEGQNVTLSCEQNLNHDAMYWYRQDPGQGLRLIYYSQIVNDFQKGDIAEGYSVSREKKESFPLTVTSAQKNPTAFYLCASSIRGVNTEAFFGQGTRLTVV.

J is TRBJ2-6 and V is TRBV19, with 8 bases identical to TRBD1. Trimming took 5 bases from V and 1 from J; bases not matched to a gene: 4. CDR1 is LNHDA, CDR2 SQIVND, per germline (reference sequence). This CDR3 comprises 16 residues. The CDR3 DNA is TGTGCCAGTAGTGTGGACAGGGTATCTGGGGCCAACGTCCTGACTTTC. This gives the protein CASSVDRVSGANVLTF.

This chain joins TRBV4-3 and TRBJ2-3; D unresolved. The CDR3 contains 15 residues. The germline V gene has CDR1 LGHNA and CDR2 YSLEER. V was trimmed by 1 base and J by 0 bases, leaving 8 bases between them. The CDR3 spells CASSQAGVSTDTQYF. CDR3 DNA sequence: TGCGCCAGCAGCCAAGCTGGGGTCAGCACAGATACGCAGTATTTT.

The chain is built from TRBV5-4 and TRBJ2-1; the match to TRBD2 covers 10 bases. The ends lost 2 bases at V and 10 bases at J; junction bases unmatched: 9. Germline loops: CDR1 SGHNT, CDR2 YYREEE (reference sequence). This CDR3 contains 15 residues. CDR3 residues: CASSLERGGRWEQFF. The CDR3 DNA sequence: TGTGCCAGCAGCTTAGAGCGGGGGGGCCGGTGGGAGCAGTTCTTC. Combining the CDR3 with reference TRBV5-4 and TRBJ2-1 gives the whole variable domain ETGVTQSPTHLIKTRGQQVTLRCSSQSGHNTVSWYQQALGQGPQFIFQYYREEENGRGNFPPRFSGLQFPNYSSELNVNALELDDSALYLCASSLERGGRWEQFFGPGTRLTVL.

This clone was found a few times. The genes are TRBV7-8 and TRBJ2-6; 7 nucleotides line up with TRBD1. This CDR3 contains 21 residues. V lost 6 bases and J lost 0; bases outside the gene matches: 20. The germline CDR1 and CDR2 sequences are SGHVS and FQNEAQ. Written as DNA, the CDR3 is TGTGCCAGCAGGCCCAACAGGGGCTTCAATGTATACCGCTCTGGGGCCAACGTCCTGACTTTC. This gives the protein CASRPNRGFNVYRSGANVLTF.

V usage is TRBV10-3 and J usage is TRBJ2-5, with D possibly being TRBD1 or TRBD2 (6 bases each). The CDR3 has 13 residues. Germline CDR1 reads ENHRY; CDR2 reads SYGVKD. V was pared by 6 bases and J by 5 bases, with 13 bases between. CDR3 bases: TGTGCCATCAGCGACGGGGGCAGGGAGACCCAGTACTTC. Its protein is CAISDGGRETQYF.

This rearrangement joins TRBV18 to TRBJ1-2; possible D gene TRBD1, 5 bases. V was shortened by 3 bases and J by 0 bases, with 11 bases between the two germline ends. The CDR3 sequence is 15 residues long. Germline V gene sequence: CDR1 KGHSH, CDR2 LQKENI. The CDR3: CASSPDDRANYGYTF. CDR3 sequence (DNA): TGTGCCAGCTCACCTGACGACAGAGCTAACTATGGCTACACCTTC.

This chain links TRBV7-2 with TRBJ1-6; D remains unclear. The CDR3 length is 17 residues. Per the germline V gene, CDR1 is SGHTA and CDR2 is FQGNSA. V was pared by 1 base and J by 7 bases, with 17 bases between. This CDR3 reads CASSLGVPGRVNSPLHF. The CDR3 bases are TGTGCCAGCAGCTTAGGGGTCCCGGGCCGAGTAAATTCACCCCTCCACTTT.

This CDR3 is CSGYRTGGYTF. CDR3 bases: TGCAGTGGTTACAGGACAGGGGGCTACACCTTC. The chain combines TRBV20-1 with TRBJ1-2, with 8 bases identical to TRBD1. Losses at the gene ends were 7 bases for V and 8 bases for J; bases not matched to a gene: 6. CDR3 length: 11 amino acids. Per germline, CDR1 DFQATT and CDR2 SNEGSKA (reference sequence).

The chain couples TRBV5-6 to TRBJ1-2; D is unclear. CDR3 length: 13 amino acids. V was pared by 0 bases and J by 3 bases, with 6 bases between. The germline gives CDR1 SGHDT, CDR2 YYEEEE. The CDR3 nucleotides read TGTGCCAGCAGCTTGGGGCAGGACTATGGCTACACCTTC. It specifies CASSLGQDYGYTF.

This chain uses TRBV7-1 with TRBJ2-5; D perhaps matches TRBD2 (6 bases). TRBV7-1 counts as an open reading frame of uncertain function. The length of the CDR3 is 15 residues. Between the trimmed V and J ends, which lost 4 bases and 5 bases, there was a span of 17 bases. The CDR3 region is CASSLAAGPHETQYF. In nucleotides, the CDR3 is TGTGCCAGCAGCTTAGCGGCTGGGCCCCACGAGACCCAGTACTTC.

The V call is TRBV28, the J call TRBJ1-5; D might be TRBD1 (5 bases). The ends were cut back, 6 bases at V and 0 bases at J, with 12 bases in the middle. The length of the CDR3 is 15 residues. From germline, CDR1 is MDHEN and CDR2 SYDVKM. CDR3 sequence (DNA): TGTGCCAGCAGAGGGGAGCCCTATAGCAATCAGCCCCAGCATTTT. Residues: CASRGEPYSNQPQHF.

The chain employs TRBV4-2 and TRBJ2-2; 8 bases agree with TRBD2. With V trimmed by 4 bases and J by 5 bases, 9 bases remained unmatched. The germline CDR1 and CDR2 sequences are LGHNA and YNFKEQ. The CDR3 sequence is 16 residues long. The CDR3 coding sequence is TGTGCCAGCAGCCCGTGGGCGGGGGGAGGGACCGGGGAGCTGTTTTTT. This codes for CASSPWAGGGTGELFF.

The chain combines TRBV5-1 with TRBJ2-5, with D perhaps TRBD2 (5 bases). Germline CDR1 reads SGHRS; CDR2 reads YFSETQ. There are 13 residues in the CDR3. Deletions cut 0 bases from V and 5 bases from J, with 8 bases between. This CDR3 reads CASSLAGGETQYF. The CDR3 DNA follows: TGCGCCAGCAGCTTGGCGGGCGGGGAGACCCAGTACTTC.